These 11 T cell receptor beta chains share one sample of origin, sequenced in a study of cytomegalovirus exposure and HLA in healthy donors. Primers included in the PCR were 60 Vbeta and 13 Jbeta primers. Profiling relied on immunoSEQ multiplex PCR, and the TCRdb table lists in-frame clones only, not all of them. The data show around 200,000 clones, approximately 82% seen once. Sequenced: PBMCs. The origin of the receptors is a girl aged 2 to 9 in good health and CMV-seropositive.

The chain's CDR3 is CASSFGTSGEIQYF. The CDR3 nucleotides are TGTGCCAGCAGCTTTGGGACTAGCGGTGAAATTCAGTACTTC. This chain connects TRBV5-5 to TRBJ2-4, with 11 bases aligning to TRBD2. Unmatched junction bases numbered 5, after V lost 2 bases and J lost 10 bases. The germline gives CDR1 SGHKS, CDR2 YYEKEE (reference sequence). The CDR3 covers 14 residues.

The rearrangement uses TRBV28 and TRBJ2-1, with a tentative D call TRBD1 (8 bases). CDR3 length equals 15 residues. Germline V gives CDR1 MDHEN, CDR2 SYDVKM. V dropped 3 bases and J dropped 9 bases, with 18 bases sitting between them. DNA of the CDR3: TGTGCCAGCAGTTTGCGACAGGGGAGGGTAAGTGAGCAGTTCTTC. This gives the protein CASSLRQGRVSEQFF.

The chain combines TRBV5-6 with TRBJ2-1; 7 nucleotides line up with TRBD2. The ends lost 2 bases at V and 6 bases at J; junction bases unmatched: 8. This CDR3 has 15 residues. Germline-derived CDR1 and CDR2 are SGHDT and YYEEEE. The CDR3 coding sequence is TGTGCCAGCAGCTTTCTGGCGGGAGAGGGCAATGAGCAGTTCTTC. Protein sequence: CASSFLAGEGNEQFF.

The chain combines TRBV6-6 with TRBJ1-2, with D perhaps matching TRBD1 (6 bases). The ends were cut back, 4 bases at V and 2 bases at J, with 8 bases in the middle. CDR1 is MNHNY and CDR2 is SVGAGI in the germline V gene (reference sequence). The CDR3 contains 13 residues. CDR3 sequence reads: CASSSTGNYGYTF. The CDR3 DNA reads as TGTGCCAGCAGTTCAACAGGGAACTATGGCTACACCTTC.

The J gene is TRBJ2-5, the V gene TRBV7-8, with a weak D call TRBD1 (6 bases). The V end lost 1 base, the J end lost 4 bases, and 10 bases lay between the germline ends. Germline assignment: CDR1 SGHVS and CDR2 FQNEAQ. CDR3 length equals 14 residues. The CDR3 loop reads CASSLDRVPETQYF. CDR3 sequence (DNA): TGTGCCAGCAGCTTAGACAGGGTCCCAGAGACCCAGTACTTC.

The chain joins TRBV29-1 to TRBJ2-1, with 7 positions matching TRBD2. The J segment lost 1 base and the V segment lost 3 bases, leaving 3 bases of the junction unmatched. Germline CDR1 reads SQVTM; CDR2 reads ANQGSEA. CDR3 length: 14 amino acids. CDR3 loop: CSVEGGGSYNEQFF. In nucleotides, the CDR3 is TGCAGCGTTGAGGGGGGGGGTTCCTACAATGAGCAGTTCTTC.

The chain recombines TRBV28 with TRBJ2-1; D is possibly TRBD2 (6 bases). Germline V CDR1 and CDR2: MDHEN, SYDVKM. This CDR3 has 12 amino acids. V lost 10 bases to trimming and J lost 7 bases, with 14 bases between them. CDR3 sequence (DNA): TGTGCCATTGGCGGGATAACGAATGAGCAGTTCTTC. Protein product: CAIGGITNEQFF.

This sequence joins TRBV27 and TRBJ2-4; TRBD1 aligns across 9 bases. Per germline, CDR1 MNHEY and CDR2 SMNVEV (reference sequence). The CDR3 contains 14 residues. With 3 bases clipped from V and 7 bases from J, the junction kept 4 bases outside the gene matches. CDR3 bases: TGTGCCAGCAGTTTGACAGGGGGAATGAACATTCAGTACTTC. Protein: CASSLTGGMNIQYF.

V usage is TRBV6-1 and J usage is TRBJ1-1; possibly TRBD1 for D (5 bases). Trimming cost V 8 bases and J 1 base, with 14 bases left between them. Germline values: CDR1 MNHNS, CDR2 SASEGT. This CDR3 has 14 amino acids. In DNA form, the CDR3 reads TGTGCCAGCGGGCGGACGGGGGGGAACACTGAAGCTTTCTTT. Its translation is CASGRTGGNTEAFF.

This clone was counted a single time. The gene calls are TRBV13 and TRBJ1-2, with D possibly matching TRBD1 (6 bases). The CDR3 runs to 16 residues. The germline gives CDR1 PRHDT, CDR2 FYEKMQ (reference sequence). The ends were cut back, 0 bases at V and 1 base at J, with 12 bases in the middle. CDR3 coding DNA: TGTGCCAGCAGCTTAGGCCGACAGGCGTTTAACTATGGCTACACCTTC. Translated, it gives CASSLGRQAFNYGYTF. Full variable domain (rest looked up from reference TRBV13 and TRBJ1-2): AAGVIQSPRHLIKEKRETATLKCYPIPRHDTVYWYQQGPGQDPQFLISFYEKMQSDKGSIPDRFSAQQFSDYHSELNMSSLELGDSALYFCASSLGRQAFNYGYTFGSGTRLTVV.

The gene calls are TRBV7-4 and TRBJ1-1, with D possibly TRBD1 on 6 matching bases. The CDR3 runs 14 residues. V lost 1 base and J 10 bases, leaving 16 bases between the germline ends. Germline V gives CDR1 SGHVT, CDR2 SQSDAQ. Here the CDR3 reads CASSLVRGGAGAFF. In DNA, the CDR3 is TGTGCCAGCAGCTTAGTCCGCGGGGGCGCGGGAGCTTTCTTT. Complete variable domain (other parts from reference TRBV7-4 and TRBJ1-1): GAGVSQSPRYKVAKRGRDVALRCDSISGHVTLYWYRQTLGQGSEVLTYSQSDAQRDKSGRPSGRFSAERPERSVSTLKIQRTEQGDSAVYLCASSLVRGGAGAFFGQGTRLTVV.